The subject of this entry is one T cell receptor beta chain. CDR1 and CDR2 (germline): MNHEY, SVGEGT. The CDR3 extends over 13 amino acids. V was trimmed by 4 bases and J by 0 bases, leaving 6 bases between them. This entry belongs to a study of blood T cell repertoires in COVID-19. Study background: Acute and convalescent COVID-19 specimens originated in the United States, Italy and Spain. The cDNA or gDNA used as material had been derived from T cells, B-cell-depleted T cells, or PBMCs.

As handled by the study authors: Amplification from reference gene primers served as the basis for estimated nucleated cell counts. Clones were sequenced by immunoSEQ multiplex PCR, and TCRdb holds only the in-frame ones, with some missing. V and J calls and clone size are given by that table; D and trimming were obtained from the DNA. Among about 120,000 clones listed, roughly 88% were seen once. The specimen sequenced was peripheral blood. This receptor was taken from a man aged 35-49 years with acute or convalescent COVID-19. The rearrangement links TRBV6-2 or TRBV6-3 to TRBJ1-1; no firm D call. The chain's CDR3 is CASSFTMNTEAFF. The CDR3 nucleotides are TGTGCCAGCAGTTTCACTATGAACACTGAAGCTTTCTTT.